A single sample gave rise to the 29 T cell receptor beta chains below, sequenced in a study of cytomegalovirus exposure and HLA in healthy donors. Primers for the PCR totalled 60 Vbeta and 13 Jbeta. The data were produced by immunoSEQ multiplex PCR, yet TCRdb's version contains in-frame clones alone and is incomplete. The table records over 70,000 clones, 70% to 85% of them present only once. Sequences were obtained from PBMCs. Receptor source: a man aged 25 to 45 in good health and CMV-seropositive.

This clone was seen once. This chain connects TRBV5-6 to TRBJ2-3, with 14 bases identical to TRBD2. The CDR3 covers 17 residues. V shed 4 bases, J shed 6 bases, and the junction held 10 bases outside the gene matches. CDR1 is SGHDT, CDR2 YYEEEE, per germline. The CDR3 region has the DNA TGTGCCAGCAGCACCACCCTGACTAGCGGGGGGGCCGATACGCAGTATTTT. Translated, it gives CASSTTLTSGGADTQYF.

V usage is TRBV7-6 and J usage is TRBJ1-5, with TRBD1 as a possible D gene (5 bases). Deletions cut 2 bases from V and 5 bases from J, with 16 bases between. This CDR3 spans 16 amino acids. The germline CDR1 and CDR2 sequences are SGHVS and FNYEAQ. The CDR3 region has the DNA TGTGCCAGCAGCTTATACCCCAGGGAAATCGATCAGCCCCAGCATTTT. This sequence encodes CASSLYPREIDQPQHF.

V gene TRBV7-2 combines with J gene TRBJ2-7, with D possibly matching TRBD2 (6 bases). Germline V gene data show CDR1 as SGHTA and CDR2 as FQGNSA. Between the trimmed V and J ends, which lost 5 bases and 3 bases, there was a span of 17 bases. The CDR3 totals 15 residues. The CDR3 DNA sequence: TGTGCCAGCAGCATAGAGGACGCGGGGAGCTACGAGCAGTACTTC. This translates into CASSIEDAGSYEQYF.

V and J are TRBV6-5 and TRBJ2-7, with 9 bases lining up with TRBD1. V dropped 8 bases and J dropped 0; count of bases not matched to a gene: 8. CDR3 length: 15 amino acids. CDR1 and CDR2 from the germline V gene are MNHEY and SVGAGI. In nucleotides, the CDR3 is TGTGCCAGCTACAAGGACAGGGGTCTCTCCTACGAGCAGTACTTC. Translating it yields CASYKDRGLSYEQYF.

This chain joins TRBV5-8 and TRBJ1-5; D may be TRBD1 (6 bases). This CDR3 spans 14 amino acids. CDR1 SGHTS and CDR2 YDEGEE come from the germline V gene. V was clipped by 4 bases and J by 1 base, with 9 bases between them. The CDR3 spells CASSRRGSNQPQHF. The CDR3 DNA sequence: TGTGCCAGCAGCCGCAGGGGAAGCAATCAGCCCCAGCATTTT.

The V gene is TRBV10-3, the J gene TRBJ2-2, with unresolved D. Germline lookup yields CDR1 ENHRY and CDR2 SYGVKD. V was trimmed by 3 bases and J by 5 bases, leaving 7 bases between them. The CDR3 consists of 13 residues. The CDR3 region is CAISDERTGELFF. The CDR3 DNA sequence: TGTGCCATCAGTGATGAGCGTACCGGGGAGCTGTTTTTT.

The chain joins TRBV12-1 to TRBJ1-1; TRBD1 is taken as the D call from the table, unchecked against the DNA. TRBV12-1 has pseudogene status. This CDR3 contains 15 residues. In DNA form, the CDR3 reads TGTGCCAGCAGCTTGACAGGGCGGAGGAGCACTGAAGCTTTCTTT. Protein: CASSLTGRRSTEAFF.

This clone has more than one count but fewer than ten. This sequence joins TRBV7-6 and TRBJ2-5, with TRBD2 matching 8 bases. This CDR3 contains 14 residues. V lost 5 bases, J lost 5 bases, and 7 bases stayed unmatched. CDR1 SGHVS and CDR2 FNYEAQ come from the germline V gene. CDR3 DNA: TGTGCCAGCAGCCCTCCGGGCGGGAGGGAGACCCAGTACTTC. Translated, it gives CASSPPGGRETQYF.

The V gene is TRBV18, the J gene TRBJ1-1; perhaps TRBD1 as D (5 bases). Trimming shortened V by 3 bases and J by 1 base, and 9 bases separated the two germline ends. CDR3 length: 14 residues. Germline-derived CDR1 and CDR2 are KGHSH and LQKENI. This CDR3 is CASSPRRGNTEAFF. The CDR3, as DNA: TGTGCCAGCTCACCCCGGAGGGGGAACACTGAAGCTTTCTTT.

The chain recombines TRBV6-8 with TRBJ1-2, with a tentative D call TRBD1 (5 bases). CDR1 is MNHGY, CDR2 SAAAGT, per germline. The ends were cut back, 1 base at V and 8 bases at J, with 20 bases in the middle. The CDR3 loop spans 16 amino acids. The CDR3 spells CASSYWDSPQKKGYTF. The CDR3 nucleotides are TGTGCCAGCAGTTACTGGGACTCCCCTCAAAAGAAAGGCTACACCTTC.

DNA for the CDR3: TGTGCCAGCAGTTTATTCAGAGACAGGGTTACCTACGAGCAGTACTTC. It translates to CASSLFRDRVTYEQYF. This chain connects TRBV27 to TRBJ2-7; 7 bases are shared with TRBD1. V lost 1 base and J lost 2; bases outside the gene matches: 8. The CDR3 sequence is 16 residues long. The germline V gene has CDR1 MNHEY and CDR2 SMNVEV (reference sequence).

V gene TRBV19 combines with J gene TRBJ1-1; 9 positions match TRBD1. Germline V lookup: CDR1 LNHDA, CDR2 SQIVND (reference sequence). The V and J ends lost 6 bases and 3 bases, in that order; junction bases with no gene match: 11. The length of the CDR3 is 16 residues. In DNA, the CDR3 is TGTGCCAGTAGCTCCGGGACAGGGAGAGTGCACACTGAAGCTTTCTTT. This translates into CASSSGTGRVHTEAFF.

The chain has TRBV7-9 and TRBJ2-7; weak D call: TRBD1 (7 bases). The CDR3 loop spans 12 amino acids. Germline V CDR1 and CDR2: SEHNR, FQNEAQ (reference sequence). Trimming shortened V by 5 bases and J by 8 bases, and 13 bases separated the two germline ends. This CDR3 is CASSAGGTKQYF. The CDR3 DNA follows: TGTGCCAGCAGCGCAGGGGGGACGAAGCAGTACTTC.

The chain carries TRBV15 and TRBJ2-7, with D unresolved. V lost 0 bases, J lost 0 bases, and 12 bases lay in between. Germline values: CDR1 LNHNV, CDR2 YYDKDF (reference sequence). This CDR3 spans 16 amino acids. CDR3 bases: TGTGCCACCAGCAGAGATTCGGCGGTGAGCTCCTACGAGCAGTACTTC. Protein: CATSRDSAVSSYEQYF.

V usage is TRBV20-1 and J usage is TRBJ1-1; unclear D gene. The CDR3 is 11 residues long. The V end lost 5 bases, the J end lost 3 bases, and 7 bases lay between the germline ends. CDR1 and CDR2 from the germline V gene are DFQATT and SNEGSKA (reference sequence). The CDR3 is CSAEADTEAFF. CDR3 DNA sequence: TGCAGTGCTGAGGCCGACACTGAAGCTTTCTTT.

V is TRBV28 and J is TRBJ1-1, with D perhaps TRBD1 (5 bases). The germline V gene has CDR1 MDHEN and CDR2 SYDVKM. V lost 8 bases and J 0 bases, leaving 19 bases between the germline ends. The CDR3 length is 16 residues. CDR3 protein: CASPQDGGPMNTEAFF. CDR3 in DNA: TGTGCCAGCCCACAAGACGGGGGACCTATGAACACTGAAGCTTTCTTT.

This sequence joins TRBV13 and TRBJ2-1; weak D call: TRBD2 (5 bases). The CDR3 contains 13 residues. The germline V and J ends were trimmed by 4 bases and 4 bases, with 8 bases remaining between them. CDR1 is PRHDT and CDR2 is FYEKMQ in the germline V gene (reference sequence). The DNA of the CDR3 is TGTGCCAGCAGCTCGAGAGGGTACAATGAGCAGTTCTTC. It specifies CASSSRGYNEQFF.

J is TRBJ2-3 and V is TRBV7-2, with D uncertain. V lost 1 base and J lost 1, with 9 bases in between. The CDR3 totals 15 residues. From germline, CDR1 is SGHTA and CDR2 FQGNSA. This chain's CDR3 is CASSLERWGTDTQYF. Written as DNA, the CDR3 is TGTGCCAGCAGCTTAGAGAGGTGGGGCACAGATACGCAGTATTTT.

The rearrangement links TRBV6-5 to TRBJ2-3; D is unresolved. The germline gives CDR1 MNHEY, CDR2 SVGAGI. V lost 8 bases, J lost 4 bases, and 13 bases lay in between. This CDR3 contains 13 residues. CDR3 in DNA: TGTGCCAGCCAAACCGGGTTAGCAGATACGCAGTATTTT. It yields the protein CASQTGLADTQYF.

The sample holds one count of this clone. This CDR3 is CASSLEDNSYEQYF. In DNA, the CDR3 is TGCGCCAGCAGCTTGGAGGACAACTCCTACGAGCAGTACTTC. The J gene is TRBJ2-5, the V gene TRBV5-1, with D possibly TRBD1 on 5 matching bases. Judging by the DNA end, TRBJ2-7 fits better; the J call may be wrong. CDR3 length: 14 residues. The V gene's germline CDR1 is SGHRS and CDR2 YFSETQ.

The chain joins TRBV13 to TRBJ1-6; D gene ambiguous. CDR1 PRHDT and CDR2 FYEKMQ come from the germline V gene (reference sequence). V lost 7 bases and J 3 bases, leaving 13 bases between the germline ends. The CDR3 contains 15 residues. The CDR3 DNA is TGTGCCAGCACCTACGAAAATAACTATAATTCACCCCTCCACTTT. Translating gives CASTYENNYNSPLHF.

This clone occurred a few times. V usage is TRBV18 and J usage is TRBJ2-7; 9 bases map to TRBD2. Germline V CDR1 and CDR2: KGHSH, LQKENI. The CDR3 sequence is 16 residues long. The trim removed 3 bases at V and 4 bases at J, leaving 10 bases unmatched. CDR3 coding DNA: TGTGCCAGCTCACCGTCAATAGCGGGAGTACGGTACGAGCAGTACTTC. This codes for CASSPSIAGVRYEQYF.

This clone was observed a few times. This chain joins TRBV27 and TRBJ2-7, with 9 bases lining up with TRBD1. The CDR3 covers 16 residues. V shed 3 bases, J shed 1 base, and the junction held 7 bases outside the gene matches. The germline V gene encodes CDR1 MNHEY and CDR2 SMNVEV (reference sequence). The CDR3 bases are TGTGCCAGCAGTTTCAAATCGGGACAGGGATCCTACGAGCAGTACTTC. Its translation is CASSFKSGQGSYEQYF.

This clone was observed a handful of times. V is TRBV13 and J is TRBJ1-1, with TRBD1 matching 7 bases. The CDR3 loop spans 12 amino acids. V lost 6 bases, J lost 6 bases, and 4 bases stayed unmatched. The germline gives CDR1 PRHDT, CDR2 FYEKMQ (reference sequence). CDR3 nucleotides: TGTGCCAGCAGATTTGACAGGGCTGAAGCTTTCTTT. This gives the protein CASRFDRAEAFF.

This clone is a singleton in its sample. J is TRBJ2-5 and V is TRBV5-4, with TRBD2 identical over 10 bases. This CDR3 contains 17 residues. In germline, CDR1 is SGHNT, CDR2 YYREEE (reference sequence). J was trimmed by 3 bases and V by 0 bases; bases with no gene match: 8. CDR3 in amino acids: CASSLGSGRPGEETQYF. CDR3 DNA sequence: TGTGCCAGCAGCTTGGGTAGCGGGAGGCCCGGTGAAGAGACCCAGTACTTC.

The chain links TRBV28 to TRBJ2-7; D might be TRBD2 (6 bases). There are 13 residues in the CDR3. Germline V gene sequence: CDR1 MDHEN, CDR2 SYDVKM. Deletions cut 2 bases from V and 1 base from J, with 6 bases between. The CDR3 DNA reads TGTGCCAGCAGTTTAGGGGGGTCCTACGAGCAGTACTTC. Amino acids: CASSLGGSYEQYF.

V and J are TRBV11-1 and TRBJ1-1; weak D call: TRBD1 (6 bases). The germline CDR1 and CDR2 sequences are SGHAT and FQDESV (reference sequence). The CDR3 extends over 16 amino acids. Deletions cut 4 bases from V and 2 bases from J, with 17 bases between. The CDR3 DNA reads TGTGCCAGCAGCTACCGACAGGACCCGAGAAACACTGAAGCTTTCTTT. It is translated as CASSYRQDPRNTEAFF.

The rearrangement joins TRBV9 to TRBJ1-4; TRBD1 aligns across 8 bases. CDR1 and CDR2 from the germline V gene are SGDLS and YYNGEE. The CDR3 sequence is 15 residues long. V dropped 4 bases and J dropped 2; count of bases not matched to a gene: 4. The CDR3 is CASSIRQGTNEKLFF. CDR3 nucleotides: TGTGCCAGCAGCATCCGACAGGGGACTAATGAAAAACTGTTTTTT.

In DNA form, the CDR3 reads TGTGCCAGTAGTGCCAGGGGGCGCGACAATCAGCCCCAGCATTTT. Translation gives CASSARGRDNQPQHF. This chain joins TRBV19 and TRBJ1-5; 8 positions match TRBD1. The V and J ends lost 5 bases and 3 bases, in that order; junction bases with no gene match: 6. The germline V gene encodes CDR1 LNHDA and CDR2 SQIVND (reference sequence). The CDR3 is 15 residues long.